The TCR beta chain under discussion was sequenced for a study of beta chain features in type 1 diabetes. Whole-study context: Healthy donors and patients had similar age, gender and cell yields. Study results and caveats: The analysis here could not establish whether HLA type shapes TCRB rearrangement. Within each of all four CD4+ subsets, Type 1 diabetes patients had TCRB CDR3s that were moderately but significantly shorter. It was among patients, rather than healthy donors, that naive, central memory and Treg TCRB repertoires appeared more similar. Cells that show high TCR expression could be over-represented by cDNA sequencing.

What was sequenced were expressed TCRB transcripts, since all of the isolated RNA had been reverse transcribed. The method was immunoSEQ multiplex PCR; TCRdb's version includes in-frame clones alone and lacks a portion of them. The sample carries under 300,000 clones, approximately 13% recorded once. The CDR3 spans 12 residues. V was cut by 8 bases and J by 2 bases, with 9 bases left in between. CDR1 and CDR2 (germline): MNHEY, SVGAGI. Concerning this clone itself: Its antigen is unknown.

The specimen sequenced was naive CD4+ T cells from blood. The origin of this receptor is a man younger than 45 with type 1 diabetes. The chain couples TRBV6-5 to TRBJ1-2; perhaps TRBD1 as D (6 bases). The CDR3 sequence is CASWDTNYGYTF. The CDR3 DNA sequence: TGTGCCAGCTGGGACACCAACTATGGCTACACCTTC.